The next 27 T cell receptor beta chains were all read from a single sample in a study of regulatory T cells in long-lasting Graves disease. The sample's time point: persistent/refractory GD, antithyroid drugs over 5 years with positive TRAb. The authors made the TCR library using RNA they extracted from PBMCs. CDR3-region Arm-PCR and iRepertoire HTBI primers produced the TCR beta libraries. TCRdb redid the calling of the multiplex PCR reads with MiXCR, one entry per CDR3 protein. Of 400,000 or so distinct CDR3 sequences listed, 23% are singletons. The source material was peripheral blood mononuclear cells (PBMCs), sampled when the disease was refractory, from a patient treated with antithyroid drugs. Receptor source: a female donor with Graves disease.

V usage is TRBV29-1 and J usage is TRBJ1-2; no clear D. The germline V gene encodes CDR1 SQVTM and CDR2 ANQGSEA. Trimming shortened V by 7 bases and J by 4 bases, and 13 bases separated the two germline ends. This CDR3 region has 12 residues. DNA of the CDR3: TGCAGCGCCGCGGACGGCCCCTATGGCTACACCTTC. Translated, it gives CSAADGPYGYTF.

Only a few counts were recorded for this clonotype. The DNA of the CDR3 is TGCAGTGCTATATCTCGGACAGGGGGCTTCGACGAGCAGTACTTC. This gives the protein CSAISRTGGFDEQYF. V is TRBV20-1 and J is TRBJ2-7; TRBD1 matches at 11 bases. Germline V gene data show CDR1 as DFQATT and CDR2 as SNEGSKA (reference sequence). V shed 4 bases and J 5 bases; nucleotides not matched to a gene: 10. This CDR3 contains 15 residues.

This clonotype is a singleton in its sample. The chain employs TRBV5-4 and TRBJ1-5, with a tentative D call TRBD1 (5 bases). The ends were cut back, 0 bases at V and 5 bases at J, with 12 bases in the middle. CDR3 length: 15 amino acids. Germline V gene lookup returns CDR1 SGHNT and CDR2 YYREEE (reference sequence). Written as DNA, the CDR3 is TGTGCCAGCAGCTTGGGGGGCAGAGAGGATCAGCCCCAGCATTTT. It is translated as CASSLGGREDQPQHF.

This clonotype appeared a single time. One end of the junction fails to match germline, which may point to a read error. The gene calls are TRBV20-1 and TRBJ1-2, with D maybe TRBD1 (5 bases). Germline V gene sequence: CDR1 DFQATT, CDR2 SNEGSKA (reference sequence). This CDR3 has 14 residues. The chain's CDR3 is CSATDGTPSDGCTF. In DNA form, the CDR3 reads TGCAGTGCTACCGATGGGACTCCTTCTGATGGCTGCACCTTT.

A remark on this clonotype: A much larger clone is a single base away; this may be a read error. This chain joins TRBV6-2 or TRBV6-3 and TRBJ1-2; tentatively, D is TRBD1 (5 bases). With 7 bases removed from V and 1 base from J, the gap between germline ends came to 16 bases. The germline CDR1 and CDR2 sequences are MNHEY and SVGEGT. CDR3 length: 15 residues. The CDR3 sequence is CASMKRVDSNYGYTF. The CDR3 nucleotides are TGTGCCAGCATGAAAAGAGTCGACAGTAACTATGGCTACACCTTC.

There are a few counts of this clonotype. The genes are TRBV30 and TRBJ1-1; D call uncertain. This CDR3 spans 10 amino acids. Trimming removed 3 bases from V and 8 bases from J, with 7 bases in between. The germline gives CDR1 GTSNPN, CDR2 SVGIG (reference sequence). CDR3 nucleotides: TGTGCCTGGAGGGAACTGGAAGCTTTCTTT. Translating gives CAWRELEAFF.

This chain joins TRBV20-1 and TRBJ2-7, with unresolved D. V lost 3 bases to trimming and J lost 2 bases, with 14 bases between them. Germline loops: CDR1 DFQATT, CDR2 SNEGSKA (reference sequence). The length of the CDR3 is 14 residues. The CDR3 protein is CSARSPARAYEQYF. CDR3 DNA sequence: TGCAGTGCTAGGTCCCCTGCTAGAGCCTACGAGCAGTACTTC.

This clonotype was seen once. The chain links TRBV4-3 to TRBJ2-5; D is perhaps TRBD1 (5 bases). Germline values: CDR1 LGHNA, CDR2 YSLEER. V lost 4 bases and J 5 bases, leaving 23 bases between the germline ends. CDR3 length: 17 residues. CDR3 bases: TGCGCCAGCAGCCCGCGTCGACAGTCGACTTCGCCGGAGACCCAGTACTTC. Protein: CASSPRRQSTSPETQYF.

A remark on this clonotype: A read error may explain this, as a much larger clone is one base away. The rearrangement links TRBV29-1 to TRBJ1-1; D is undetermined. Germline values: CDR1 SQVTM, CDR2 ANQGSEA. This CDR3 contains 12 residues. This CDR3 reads CSVDRMNTKAFF. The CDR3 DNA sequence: TGCAGCGTTGACAGAATGAACACTAAAGCTTTCTTT.

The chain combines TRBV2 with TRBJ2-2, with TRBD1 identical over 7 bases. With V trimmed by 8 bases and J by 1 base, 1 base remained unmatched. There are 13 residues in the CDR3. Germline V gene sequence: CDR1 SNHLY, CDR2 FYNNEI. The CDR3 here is CASRTGNTGELFF. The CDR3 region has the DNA TGTGCCAGCCGGACAGGGAACACCGGGGAGCTGTTTTTT.

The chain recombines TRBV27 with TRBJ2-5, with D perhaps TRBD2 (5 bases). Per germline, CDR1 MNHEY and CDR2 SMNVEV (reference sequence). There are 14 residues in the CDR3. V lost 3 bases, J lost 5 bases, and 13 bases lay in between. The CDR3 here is CASSLGRGWETQYF. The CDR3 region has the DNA TGTGCCAGCAGTTTGGGGAGAGGTTGGGAGACCCAGTACTTC.

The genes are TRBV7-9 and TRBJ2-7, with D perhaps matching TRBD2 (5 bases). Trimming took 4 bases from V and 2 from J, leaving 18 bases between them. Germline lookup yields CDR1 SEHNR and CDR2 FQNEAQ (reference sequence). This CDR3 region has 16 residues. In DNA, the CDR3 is TGTGCCAGCAGCTCCTTGGTACTAGTGGCCACCTACGAGCAGTACTTC. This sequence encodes CASSSLVLVATYEQYF.

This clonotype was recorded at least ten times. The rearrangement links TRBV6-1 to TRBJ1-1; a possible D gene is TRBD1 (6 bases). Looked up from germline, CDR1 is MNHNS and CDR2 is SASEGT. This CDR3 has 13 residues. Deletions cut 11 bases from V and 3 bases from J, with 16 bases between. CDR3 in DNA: TGTGCCGCCGCGGGGGCTCGGGACACTGAAGCTTTCTTT. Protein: CAAAGARDTEAFF.

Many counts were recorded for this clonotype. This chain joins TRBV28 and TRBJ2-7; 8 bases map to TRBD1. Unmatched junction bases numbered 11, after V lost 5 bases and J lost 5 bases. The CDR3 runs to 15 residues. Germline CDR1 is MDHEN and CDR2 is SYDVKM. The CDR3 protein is CASSTHGTGGHEQYF. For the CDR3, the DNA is TGTGCCAGCAGTACCCACGGGACAGGTGGGCACGAGCAGTACTTC.

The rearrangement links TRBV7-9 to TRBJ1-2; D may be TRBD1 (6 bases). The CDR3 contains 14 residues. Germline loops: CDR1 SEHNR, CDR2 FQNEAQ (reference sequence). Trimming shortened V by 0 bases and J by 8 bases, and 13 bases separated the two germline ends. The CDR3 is CASSLAEGVGGYTF. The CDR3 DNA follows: TGTGCCAGCAGCTTAGCGGAGGGGGTAGGAGGCTACACCTTC.

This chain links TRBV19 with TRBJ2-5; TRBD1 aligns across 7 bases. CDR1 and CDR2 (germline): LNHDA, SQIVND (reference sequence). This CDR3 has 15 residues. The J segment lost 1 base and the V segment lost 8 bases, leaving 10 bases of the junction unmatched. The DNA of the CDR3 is TGTGCCAGTTCCTCTAGACAGGGCGGCCAAGAGACCCAGTACTTC. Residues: CASSSRQGGQETQYF.

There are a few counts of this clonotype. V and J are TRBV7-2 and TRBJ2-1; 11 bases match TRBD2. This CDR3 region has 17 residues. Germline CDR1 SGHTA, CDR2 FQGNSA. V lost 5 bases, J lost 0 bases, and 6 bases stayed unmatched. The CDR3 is CASSQTSGGSSYNEQFF. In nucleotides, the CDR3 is TGTGCCAGCAGCCAAACTAGCGGGGGTAGCTCCTACAATGAGCAGTTCTTC. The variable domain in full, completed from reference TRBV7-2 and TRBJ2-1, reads GAGVSQSPSNKVTEKGKDVELRCDPISGHTALYWYRQSLGQGLEFLIYFQGNSAPDKSGLPSDRFSAERTGGSVSTLTIQRTQQEDSAVYLCASSQTSGGSSYNEQFFGPGTRLTVL.

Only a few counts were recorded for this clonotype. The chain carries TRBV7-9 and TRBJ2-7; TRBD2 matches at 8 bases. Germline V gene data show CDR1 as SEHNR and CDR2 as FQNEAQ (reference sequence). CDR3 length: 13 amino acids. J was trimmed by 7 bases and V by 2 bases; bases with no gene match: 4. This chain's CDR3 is CASSLSGSEEQYF. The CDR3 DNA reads TGTGCCAGCAGCTTAAGCGGGAGTGAGGAGCAGTACTTC.

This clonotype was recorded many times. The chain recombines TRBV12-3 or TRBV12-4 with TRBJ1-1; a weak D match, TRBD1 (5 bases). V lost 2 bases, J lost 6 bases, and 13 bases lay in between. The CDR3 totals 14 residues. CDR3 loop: CASSLRQGRAEAFF. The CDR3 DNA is TGTGCCAGCAGTTTAAGGCAGGGTCGAGCTGAAGCTTTCTTT.

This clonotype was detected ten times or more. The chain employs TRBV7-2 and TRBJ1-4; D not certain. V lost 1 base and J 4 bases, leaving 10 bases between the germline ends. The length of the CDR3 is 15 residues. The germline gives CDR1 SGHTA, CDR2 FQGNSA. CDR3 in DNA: TGTGCCAGCAGCTTAGATACGGGCCATAATGAAAAACTGTTTTTT. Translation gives CASSLDTGHNEKLFF. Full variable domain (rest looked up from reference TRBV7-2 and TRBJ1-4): GAGVSQSPSNKVTEKGKDVELRCDPISGHTALYWYRQSLGQGLEFLIYFQGNSAPDKSGLPSDRFSAERTGGSVSTLTIQRTQQEDSAVYLCASSLDTGHNEKLFFGSGTQLSVL.

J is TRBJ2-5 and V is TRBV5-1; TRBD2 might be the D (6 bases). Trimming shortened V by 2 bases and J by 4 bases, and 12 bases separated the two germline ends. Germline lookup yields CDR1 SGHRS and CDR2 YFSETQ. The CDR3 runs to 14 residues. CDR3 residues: CASSFTQGGETQYF. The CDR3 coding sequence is TGCGCCAGCAGCTTTACGCAGGGAGGAGAGACCCAGTACTTC.

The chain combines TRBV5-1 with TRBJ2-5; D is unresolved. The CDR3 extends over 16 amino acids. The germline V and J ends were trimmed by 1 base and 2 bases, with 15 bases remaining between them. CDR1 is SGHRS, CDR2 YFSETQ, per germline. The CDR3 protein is CASSLSGTLIQETQYF. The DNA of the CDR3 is TGCGCCAGCAGCTTGTCCGGAACGCTCATTCAAGAGACCCAGTACTTC.

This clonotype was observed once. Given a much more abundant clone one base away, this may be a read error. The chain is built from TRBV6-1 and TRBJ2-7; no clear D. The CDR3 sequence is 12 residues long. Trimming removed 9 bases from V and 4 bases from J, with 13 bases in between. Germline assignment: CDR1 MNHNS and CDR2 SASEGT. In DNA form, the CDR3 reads TGTGCCAGTCGGGCTTGGATATACGAGCAGTACTTC. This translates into CASRAWIYEQYF.

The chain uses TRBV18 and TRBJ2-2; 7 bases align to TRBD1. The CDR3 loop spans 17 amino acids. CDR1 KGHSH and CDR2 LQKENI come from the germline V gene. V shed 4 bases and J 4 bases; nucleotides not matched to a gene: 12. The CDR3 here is CASSLTATGIATGELFF. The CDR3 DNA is TGTGCCAGCTCACTGACCGCGACAGGGATTGCCACCGGGGAGCTGTTTTTT.

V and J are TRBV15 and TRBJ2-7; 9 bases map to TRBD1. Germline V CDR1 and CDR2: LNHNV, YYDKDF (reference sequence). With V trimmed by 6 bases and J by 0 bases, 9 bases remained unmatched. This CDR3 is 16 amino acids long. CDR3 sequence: CATSNPGTGSSYEQYF. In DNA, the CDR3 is TGTGCCACCAGTAATCCCGGGACAGGGAGCTCCTACGAGCAGTACTTC.

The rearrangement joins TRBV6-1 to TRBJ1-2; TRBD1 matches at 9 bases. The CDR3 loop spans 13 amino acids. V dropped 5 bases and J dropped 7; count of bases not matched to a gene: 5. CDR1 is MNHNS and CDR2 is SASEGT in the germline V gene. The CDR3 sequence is CASSPQGAFGYTF. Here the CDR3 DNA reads TGTGCCAGCAGTCCACAGGGGGCATTTGGCTACACCTTC.

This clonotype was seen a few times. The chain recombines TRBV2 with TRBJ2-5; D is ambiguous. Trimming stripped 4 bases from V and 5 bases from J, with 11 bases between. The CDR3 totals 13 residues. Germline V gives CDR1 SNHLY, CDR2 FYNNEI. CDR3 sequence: CASSVIPRETQYF. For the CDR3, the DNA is TGTGCCAGCAGTGTAATCCCTAGGGAGACCCAGTACTTC.